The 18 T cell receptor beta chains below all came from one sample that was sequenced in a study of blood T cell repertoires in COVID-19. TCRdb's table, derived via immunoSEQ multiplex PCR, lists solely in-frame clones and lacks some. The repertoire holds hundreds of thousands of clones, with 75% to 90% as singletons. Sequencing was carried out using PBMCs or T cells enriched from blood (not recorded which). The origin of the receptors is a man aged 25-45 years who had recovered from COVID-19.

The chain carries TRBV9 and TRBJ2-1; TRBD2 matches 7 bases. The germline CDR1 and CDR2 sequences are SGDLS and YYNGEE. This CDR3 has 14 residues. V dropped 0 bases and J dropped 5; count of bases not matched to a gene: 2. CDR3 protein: CASSVGLADNEQFF. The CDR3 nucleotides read TGTGCCAGCAGCGTAGGGCTAGCGGACAATGAGCAGTTCTTC.

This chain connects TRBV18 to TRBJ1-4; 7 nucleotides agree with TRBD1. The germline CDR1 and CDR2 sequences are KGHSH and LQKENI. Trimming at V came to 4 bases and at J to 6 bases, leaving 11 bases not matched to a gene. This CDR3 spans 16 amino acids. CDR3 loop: CASSLTSDRAHEKLFF. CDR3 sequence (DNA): TGTGCCAGCTCACTAACTAGTGACAGGGCCCATGAAAAACTGTTTTTT. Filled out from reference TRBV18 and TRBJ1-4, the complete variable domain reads NAGVMQNPRHLVRRRGQEARLRCSPMKGHSHVYWYRQLPEEGLKFMVYLQKENIIDESGMPKERFSAEFPKEGPSILRIQQVVRGDSAAYFCASSLTSDRAHEKLFFGSGTQLSVL.

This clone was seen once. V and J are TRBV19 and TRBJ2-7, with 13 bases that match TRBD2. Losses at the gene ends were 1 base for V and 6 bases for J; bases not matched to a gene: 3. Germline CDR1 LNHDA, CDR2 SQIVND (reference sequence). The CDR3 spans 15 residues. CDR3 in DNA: TGTGCCAGTAGTATAGGGACTAGCGGGAGATCCGAGCAGTACTTC. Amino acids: CASSIGTSGRSEQYF.

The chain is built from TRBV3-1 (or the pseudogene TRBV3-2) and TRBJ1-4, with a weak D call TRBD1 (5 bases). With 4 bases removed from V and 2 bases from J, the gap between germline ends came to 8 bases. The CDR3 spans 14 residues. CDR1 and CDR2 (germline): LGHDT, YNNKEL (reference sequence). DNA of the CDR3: TGTGCCAGCAGCCGGGGGGAGACTAATGAAAAACTGTTTTTT. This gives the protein CASSRGETNEKLFF.

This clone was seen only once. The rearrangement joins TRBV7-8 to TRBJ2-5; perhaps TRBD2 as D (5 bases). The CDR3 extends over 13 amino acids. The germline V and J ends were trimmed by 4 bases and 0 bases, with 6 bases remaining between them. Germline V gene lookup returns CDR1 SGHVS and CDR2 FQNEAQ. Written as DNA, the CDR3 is TGTGCCAGCAGCTCCGGGAACCAAGAGACCCAGTACTTC. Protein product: CASSSGNQETQYF.

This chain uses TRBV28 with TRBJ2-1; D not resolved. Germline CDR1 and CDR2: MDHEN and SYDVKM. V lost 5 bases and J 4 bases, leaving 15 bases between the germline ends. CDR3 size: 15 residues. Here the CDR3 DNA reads TGTGCCAGCAGTCCACGGTCCAACCCTTACAATGAGCAGTTCTTC. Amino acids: CASSPRSNPYNEQFF.

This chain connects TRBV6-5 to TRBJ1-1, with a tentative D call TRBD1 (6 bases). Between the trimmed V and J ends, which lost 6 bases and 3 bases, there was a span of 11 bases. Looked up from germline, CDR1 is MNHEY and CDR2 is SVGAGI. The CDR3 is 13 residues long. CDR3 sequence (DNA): TGTGCCAGCAGGTCTTACAGGGACACTGAAGCTTTCTTT. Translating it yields CASRSYRDTEAFF.

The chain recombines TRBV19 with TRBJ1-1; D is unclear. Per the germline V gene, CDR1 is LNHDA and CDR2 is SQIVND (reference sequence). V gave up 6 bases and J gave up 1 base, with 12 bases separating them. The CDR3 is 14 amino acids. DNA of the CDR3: TGTGCCAGTAGACGGGATCGGGGGAACACTGAAGCTTTCTTT. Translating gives CASRRDRGNTEAFF.

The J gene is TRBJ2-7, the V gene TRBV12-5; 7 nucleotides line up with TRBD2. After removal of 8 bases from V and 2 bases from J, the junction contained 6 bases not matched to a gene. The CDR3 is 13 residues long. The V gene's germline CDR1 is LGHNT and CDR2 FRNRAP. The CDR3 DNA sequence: TGTGCTAGTATGGGGCTAGCGGCCTACGAGCAGTACTTC. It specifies CASMGLAAYEQYF.

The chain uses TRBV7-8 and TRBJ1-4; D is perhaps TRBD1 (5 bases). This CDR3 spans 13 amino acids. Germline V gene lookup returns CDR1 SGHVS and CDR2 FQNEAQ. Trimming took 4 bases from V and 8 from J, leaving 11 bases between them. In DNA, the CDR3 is TGTGCCAGCAGCTCCAGGGTTCAAGAAAAACTGTTTTTT. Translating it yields CASSSRVQEKLFF.

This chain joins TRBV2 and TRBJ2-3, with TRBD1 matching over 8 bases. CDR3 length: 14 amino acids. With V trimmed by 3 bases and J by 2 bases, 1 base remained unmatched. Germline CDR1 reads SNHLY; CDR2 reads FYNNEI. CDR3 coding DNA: TGTGCCAGCAGTGAGCAGGGGGCCACAGATACGCAGTATTTT. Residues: CASSEQGATDTQYF.

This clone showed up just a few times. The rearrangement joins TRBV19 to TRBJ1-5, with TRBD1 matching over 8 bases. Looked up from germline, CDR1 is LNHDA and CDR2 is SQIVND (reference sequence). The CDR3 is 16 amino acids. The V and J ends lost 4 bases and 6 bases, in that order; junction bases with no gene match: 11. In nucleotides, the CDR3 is TGTGCCAGTAGTACTCGACCGGGACAGGTTTCTCAGCCCCAGCATTTT. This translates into CASSTRPGQVSQPQHF.

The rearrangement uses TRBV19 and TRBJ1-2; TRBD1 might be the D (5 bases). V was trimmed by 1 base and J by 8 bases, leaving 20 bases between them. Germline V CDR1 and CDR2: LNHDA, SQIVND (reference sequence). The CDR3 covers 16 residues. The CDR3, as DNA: TGTGCCAGTAGTATAGGCGCCGGGACCACCGGGAGAGGCTACACCTTC. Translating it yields CASSIGAGTTGRGYTF.

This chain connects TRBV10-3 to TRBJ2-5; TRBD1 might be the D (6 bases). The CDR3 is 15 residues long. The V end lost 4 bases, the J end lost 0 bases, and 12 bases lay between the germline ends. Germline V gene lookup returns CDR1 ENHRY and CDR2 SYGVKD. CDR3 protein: CAISGGGGHQETQYF. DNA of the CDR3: TGTGCCATCAGTGGGGGTGGGGGCCACCAAGAGACCCAGTACTTC.

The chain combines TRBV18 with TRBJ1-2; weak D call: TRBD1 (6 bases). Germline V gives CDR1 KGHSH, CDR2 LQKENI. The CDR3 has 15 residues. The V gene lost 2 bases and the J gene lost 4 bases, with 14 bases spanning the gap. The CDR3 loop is CASSPNGQPAYGYTF. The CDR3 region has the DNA TGTGCCAGCTCACCAAATGGACAGCCGGCCTATGGCTACACCTTC.

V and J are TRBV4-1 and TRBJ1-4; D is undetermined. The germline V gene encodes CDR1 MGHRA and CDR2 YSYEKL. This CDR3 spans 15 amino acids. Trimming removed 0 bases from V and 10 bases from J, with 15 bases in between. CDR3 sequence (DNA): TGCGCCAGCAGCCAAGATCTCTCAGGTATCGGAAAACTGTTTTTT. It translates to CASSQDLSGIGKLFF.

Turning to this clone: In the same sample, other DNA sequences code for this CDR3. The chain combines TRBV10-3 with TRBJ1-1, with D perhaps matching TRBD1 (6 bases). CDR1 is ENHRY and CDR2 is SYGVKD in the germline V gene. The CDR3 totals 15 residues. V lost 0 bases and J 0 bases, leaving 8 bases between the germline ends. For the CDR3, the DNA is TGTGCCATCAGTGAGTCGAACAGGGTGAACACTGAAGCTTTCTTT. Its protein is CAISESNRVNTEAFF.

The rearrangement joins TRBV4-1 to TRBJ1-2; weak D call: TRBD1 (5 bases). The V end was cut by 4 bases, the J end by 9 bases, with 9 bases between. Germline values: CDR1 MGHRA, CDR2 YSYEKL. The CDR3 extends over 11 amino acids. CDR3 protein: CASSLTGSYTF. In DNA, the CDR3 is TGCGCCAGCAGCCTCACAGGTAGCTACACCTTC.